These 27 T cell receptor beta chains came from one sample sequenced in a study of blood T cell repertoires in COVID-19. Clones were read by immunoSEQ multiplex PCR, and TCRdb kept only the in-frame ones, dropping some. The sample comprises approximately 98,000 clones, roughly four fifths of which are singletons, and about 4% rests with the top ten. Material: peripheral blood. The receptors derive from a man between 60 and 75 years old with acute or convalescent COVID-19.

In this sample, this clone turned up once. V is TRBV6-2 or TRBV6-3 and J is TRBJ2-1; D possibly corresponds to TRBD2 (6 bases). The germline gives CDR1 MNHEY, CDR2 SVGEGT. The CDR3 sequence is 16 residues long. The V end was cut by 2 bases, the J end by 7 bases, with 18 bases between. In DNA, the CDR3 is TGTGCCAGCAGTTACGCTGGGACGGGAGTGTCAAATGAGCAGTTCTTC. It translates to CASSYAGTGVSNEQFF.

The rearrangement links TRBV3-1 (or the pseudogene TRBV3-2) to TRBJ2-2; the D gene is possibly TRBD2 (6 bases). Germline V lookup: CDR1 LGHDT, CDR2 YNNKEL (reference sequence). V was clipped by 4 bases and J by 4 bases, with 13 bases between them. CDR3 length: 15 amino acids. The CDR3 coding sequence is TGTGCCAGCAGCCGTGGCGGGGCCTTCACCGGGGAGCTGTTTTTT. Translated: CASSRGGAFTGELFF.

V gene TRBV11-2 combines with J gene TRBJ2-4; D possibly corresponds to TRBD1 (5 bases). Germline V gene data show CDR1 as SGHAT and CDR2 as FQNNGV. The CDR3 covers 14 residues. V was clipped by 1 base and J by 6 bases, with 10 bases between them. In DNA form, the CDR3 reads TGTGCCAGCAGCTTAGTTGGGGCTAGAAACATTCAGTACTTC. Translation gives CASSLVGARNIQYF.

V is TRBV10-1 and J is TRBJ2-1; the D gene is possibly TRBD2 (5 bases). Trimming cost V 6 bases and J 6 bases, with 18 bases left between them. The CDR3 has 15 amino acids. The germline V gene has CDR1 WNHNN and CDR2 SYGVQD (reference sequence). The CDR3 protein is CASSPTSLELNEQFF. CDR3 sequence (DNA): TGCGCCAGCAGCCCCACTAGTTTGGAACTCAATGAGCAGTTCTTC.

This clone is a singleton in its sample. The CDR3 loop is CASSSQQDNEQFF. In DNA, the CDR3 is TGTGCCAGCAGCTCTCAACAGGACAATGAGCAGTTCTTC. The chain has TRBV11-3 and TRBJ2-1; D possibly corresponds to TRBD1 (5 bases). The germline gives CDR1 SGHNT, CDR2 YENEEA. V was clipped by 4 bases and J by 5 bases, with 9 bases between them. The CDR3 consists of 13 residues. Full variable domain (remainder filled in from reference TRBV11-3 and TRBJ2-1): EAGVVQSPRYKIIEKKQPVAFWCNPISGHNTLYWYLQNLGQGPELLIRYENEEAVDDSQLPKDRFSAERLKGVDSTLKIQPAELGDSAVYLCASSSQQDNEQFFGPGTRLTVL.

The chain joins TRBV25-1 to TRBJ1-2; 10 nucleotides agree with TRBD1. In germline, CDR1 is MGHDK, CDR2 SYGVNS. This CDR3 is 15 amino acids long. The ends lost 2 bases at V and 8 bases at J; junction bases unmatched: 8. The CDR3 reads CASSEPGQGNGGYTF. The CDR3 region has the DNA TGTGCCAGCAGTGAACCGGGACAGGGGAATGGGGGCTACACCTTC.

This clone has only one observation. The chain carries TRBV11-3 and TRBJ2-7; 8 bases align to TRBD1. Per germline, CDR1 SGHNT and CDR2 YENEEA. The CDR3 extends over 16 amino acids. Trimming at V came to 5 bases and at J to 0 bases, leaving 9 bases not matched to a gene. CDR3 sequence: CASSPSWDRSSYEQYF. CDR3 DNA: TGTGCCAGCAGCCCAAGCTGGGACAGGAGCTCCTACGAGCAGTACTTC.

The chain carries TRBV7-9 and TRBJ2-3, with 9 positions matching TRBD1. CDR1 is SEHNR, CDR2 FQNEAQ, per germline (reference sequence). This CDR3 spans 14 amino acids. J gave up 1 base and V 7 bases, and 3 bases lay outside the gene matches. CDR3 residues: CASTRTGGTDTQYF. CDR3 in DNA: TGTGCCAGCACCCGGACAGGGGGCACAGATACGCAGTATTTT. Looking up the rest from reference TRBV7-9 and TRBJ2-3 gives the full variable domain: DTGVSQNPRHKITKRGQNVTFRCDPISEHNRLYWYRQTLGQGPEFLTYFQNEAQLEKSRLLSDRFSAERPKGSFSTLEIQRTEQGDSAMYLCASTRTGGTDTQYFGPGTRLTVL.

This chain links TRBV10-3 with TRBJ1-2, with TRBD1 matching 8 bases. Trimming at V came to 10 bases and at J to 3 bases, leaving 4 bases not matched to a gene. This CDR3 region has 12 residues. Germline V lookup: CDR1 ENHRY, CDR2 SYGVKD. The DNA for the CDR3 is TGTGCCAGTACAGGGGGGGACTATGGCTACACCTTC. This sequence encodes CASTGGDYGYTF.

The chain is built from TRBV7-9 and TRBJ2-7; 11 positions match TRBD1. CDR1 and CDR2 (germline): SEHNR, FQNEAQ (reference sequence). This CDR3 contains 15 residues. J was trimmed by 3 bases and V by 5 bases; bases with no gene match: 6. The chain's CDR3 is CASSPDRGPVYEQYF. CDR3 DNA sequence: TGTGCCAGCAGCCCGGACAGGGGGCCAGTCTACGAGCAGTACTTC. The whole variable domain, remainder taken from reference TRBV7-9 and TRBJ2-7, is DTGVSQNPRHKITKRGQNVTFRCDPISEHNRLYWYRQTLGQGPEFLTYFQNEAQLEKSRLLSDRFSAERPKGSFSTLEIQRTEQGDSAMYLCASSPDRGPVYEQYFGPGTRLTVT.

This clone was recorded once. CDR3 nucleotide sequence: TGTGCCTCCAGGGGCGTGGAAAAACTGTTTTTT. The encoded protein is CASRGVEKLFF. The chain combines TRBV11-2 with TRBJ1-4, with a weak D call TRBD1 (6 bases). Trimming left V 11 bases short and J 8 bases short, with 12 bases between. The CDR3 runs 11 residues. From germline, CDR1 is SGHAT and CDR2 FQNNGV.

J is TRBJ2-7 and V is TRBV30, with TRBD2 as a possible D gene (5 bases). The CDR3 contains 14 residues. V was pared by 0 bases and J by 4 bases, with 13 bases between. Germline CDR1 reads GTSNPN; CDR2 reads SVGIG (reference sequence). The CDR3 DNA reads TGTGCCTGGAGTGTATCCAGCGGACCTTACGAGCAGTACTTC. Its protein is CAWSVSSGPYEQYF.

The V gene is TRBV5-1, the J gene TRBJ1-4, with 7 bases matching TRBD1. V was clipped by 4 bases and J by 7 bases; unmatched bases: 10. Looked up from germline, CDR1 is SGHRS and CDR2 is YFSETQ. This CDR3 region has 15 residues. The CDR3, as DNA: TGCGCCAGCAGCCCCGAGGGGGCTGGAGGTGAAAAACTGTTTTTT. Translating gives CASSPEGAGGEKLFF.

V is TRBV5-4 and J is TRBJ2-7; the match to TRBD1 covers 8 bases. From germline, CDR1 is SGHNT and CDR2 YYREEE (reference sequence). Trimming cost V 4 bases and J 2 bases; bases outside gene matches: 5. The CDR3 is 14 amino acids. The DNA of the CDR3 is TGTGCCAGCAGCGTGAGACAGGGGACCTACGAGCAGTACTTC. Translation: CASSVRQGTYEQYF.

The chain couples TRBV7-3 to TRBJ1-1; no reliable D call. The CDR3 is 13 residues long. Germline values: CDR1 SGHTA, CDR2 FQGTGA. V was pared by 4 bases and J by 0 bases, with 6 bases between. The CDR3: CASSSQVNTEAFF. In nucleotides, the CDR3 is TGTGCCAGCAGCTCGCAGGTGAACACTGAAGCTTTCTTT.

The rearrangement joins TRBV5-1 to TRBJ1-2; D may be TRBD1 (6 bases). With 0 bases removed from V and 5 bases from J, the gap between germline ends came to 11 bases. The germline CDR1 and CDR2 sequences are SGHRS and YFSETQ. The CDR3 consists of 14 residues. DNA of the CDR3: TGCGCCAGCAGCTTGGCCGGGACATCTTATGGCTACACCTTC. Encoded protein: CASSLAGTSYGYTF.

The rearrangement joins TRBV5-5 to TRBJ2-7; 8 positions agree with TRBD2. This CDR3 region has 12 residues. The germline V gene has CDR1 SGHKS and CDR2 YYEKEE (reference sequence). Germline trimming cut 3 bases from V and 5 bases from J; bases unmatched to any gene: 1. The CDR3 nucleotides read TGTGCCAGCAGCTCGGGACTAGACGAGCAGTACTTC. Amino acids: CASSSGLDEQYF.

This chain uses TRBV11-3 with TRBJ1-1; possible D gene TRBD1, 5 bases. Trimming removed 1 base at V and 1 base at J, with 7 bases between. Germline V gene lookup returns CDR1 SGHNT and CDR2 YENEEA. The CDR3 extends over 14 amino acids. The CDR3 spells CASSLATANTEAFF. CDR3 coding DNA: TGTGCCAGCAGCTTAGCGACAGCGAACACTGAAGCTTTCTTT.

This clone showed up just once. The V call is TRBV7-2, the J call TRBJ1-4; perhaps TRBD1 as D (5 bases). The length of the CDR3 is 15 residues. The germline V gene encodes CDR1 SGHTA and CDR2 FQGNSA. The ends were cut back, 5 bases at V and 3 bases at J, with 13 bases in the middle. The CDR3 nucleotides read TGTGCCAGCAGCCAGGGAGGTCTTCCTAATGAAAAACTGTTTTTT. Protein product: CASSQGGLPNEKLFF.

The chain uses TRBV5-4 and TRBJ2-1; D is possibly TRBD1 (7 bases). Germline-derived CDR1 and CDR2 are SGHNT and YYREEE (reference sequence). Trimming removed 2 bases from V and 0 bases from J, with 18 bases in between. The CDR3 has 18 residues. The DNA for the CDR3 is TGTGCCAGCAGCTTCGGAGGGGGACAGACAAGCTCCTACAATGAGCAGTTCTTC. Its translation: CASSFGGGQTSSYNEQFF.

Only a few counts were recorded for this clone. The CDR3 sequence: CASSLASGGEYNEQFF. CDR3 bases: TGTGCCAGCAGCTTGGCAAGCGGGGGGGAATACAATGAGCAGTTCTTC. The rearrangement uses TRBV5-4 and TRBJ2-1, with 10 positions matching TRBD2. V lost 0 bases, J lost 4 bases, and 4 bases stayed unmatched. Germline assignment: CDR1 SGHNT and CDR2 YYREEE (reference sequence). The CDR3 is made up of 16 amino acids.

In its sample, this clone was seen once. J is TRBJ2-3 and V is TRBV3-1 (or the pseudogene TRBV3-2), with 9 bases fitting TRBD2. CDR1 and CDR2 from the germline V gene are LGHDT and YNNKEL (reference sequence). The CDR3 contains 15 residues. With V trimmed by 8 bases and J by 5 bases, 11 bases remained unmatched. The CDR3 here is CASVGEREDGDTQYF. The CDR3 DNA reads TGTGCCAGCGTAGGGGAGCGGGAGGATGGAGATACGCAGTATTTT.

This clone was observed a single time. This chain joins TRBV18 and TRBJ2-3, with TRBD1 identical over 9 bases. The CDR3 extends over 15 amino acids. Per the germline V gene, CDR1 is KGHSH and CDR2 is LQKENI. J gave up 4 bases and V 5 bases, and 7 bases lay outside the gene matches. Here the CDR3 DNA reads TGTGCCAGCTCAACCGGGACAGGGAATGCAGATACGCAGTATTTT. Its protein product is CASSTGTGNADTQYF. Full variable domain (rest looked up from reference TRBV18 and TRBJ2-3): NAGVMQNPRHLVRRRGQEARLRCSPMKGHSHVYWYRQLPEEGLKFMVYLQKENIIDESGMPKERFSAEFPKEGPSILRIQQVVRGDSAAYFCASSTGTGNADTQYFGPGTRLTVL.

This clone appeared a few times. The rearrangement joins TRBV7-6 to TRBJ1-1; 8 bases align to TRBD1. Unmatched junction bases numbered 10, after V lost 5 bases and J lost 5 bases. CDR3 length equals 15 residues. Looked up from germline, CDR1 is SGHVS and CDR2 is FNYEAQ. CDR3 sequence: CASSSRQGMGTEAFF. For the CDR3, the DNA is TGTGCCAGCAGCAGTCGACAGGGGATGGGGACTGAAGCTTTCTTT. The variable domain in full, completed from reference TRBV7-6 and TRBJ1-1, reads GAGVSQSPRYKVTKRGQDVALRCDPISGHVSLYWYRQALGQGPEFLTYFNYEAQQDKSGLPNDRFSAERPEGSISTLTIQRTEQRDSAMYRCASSSRQGMGTEAFFGQGTRLTVV.

In this sample, this clone turned up a few times. The V gene is TRBV6-4, the J gene TRBJ2-2; possibly TRBD2 for D (6 bases). Trimming pared 0 bases from V and 0 bases from J, leaving 11 bases between. Germline CDR1 and CDR2: MRHNA and SNTAGT. The length of the CDR3 is 17 residues. The CDR3 spells CASSDSHSGTNTGELFF. As DNA, the CDR3 is TGTGCCAGCAGTGACTCACATAGCGGTACGAACACCGGGGAGCTGTTTTTT.

This chain uses TRBV9 with TRBJ2-2; no clear D. The CDR3 runs to 13 residues. Germline V gene sequence: CDR1 SGDLS, CDR2 YYNGEE. V shed 4 bases and J shed 1 base, with 5 bases lying between them. This CDR3 reads CASSFQNTGELFF. In DNA, the CDR3 is TGTGCCAGCAGCTTCCAGAACACCGGGGAGCTGTTTTTT.

The CDR3 DNA sequence: TGTGCCAGCAGCTCGGACCCGGGGGGAGGCCATGGCTACACCTTC. Residues: CASSSDPGGGHGYTF. The chain joins TRBV5-6 to TRBJ1-2; TRBD1 is a possible D gene (5 bases). Trimming pared 3 bases from V and 6 bases from J, leaving 18 bases between. The germline gives CDR1 SGHDT, CDR2 YYEEEE. The CDR3 loop spans 15 amino acids.